The rows below give T cell receptor beta chains drawn from one sample of a study of T cells in Graves' hyperthyroidism and ophthalmopathy. TCRdb itself ran the multiplex PCR reads through MiXCR, one entry per CDR3 protein. Here the sample spans about 380,000 distinct CDR3 sequences, 13% being singletons. Sequenced material: blood. These receptor sequences come from a man under 40 with Graves' hyperthyroidism that later progressed to Graves' ophthalmopathy. The CDR3 runs from the conserved cysteine through the conserved F or W. A D gene is named only where the DNA matches it firmly. For some rows the clone size is stated as once, few or many, or as a class when expanded; others skip it.

CDR3	DNA	size	V	J	D
CASSVRDSRSGNTIYF	TGTGCCAGCAGCGTCCGGGACTCCCGCTCTGGAAACACCATATATTTT	many	TRBV7-9	TRBJ1-3	.
CSARLGRINQPQHF	TGCAGTGCTAGACTTGGACGGATCAATCAGCCCCAGCATTTT	few	TRBV20-1	TRBJ1-5	.
CASSLALEGYEQYF	TGTGCCAGCAGCTTAGCGCTGGAAGGATACGAGCAGTACTTC	many	TRBV7-6	TRBJ2-7	.
CASSLTGLYTEKLFF	TGTGCCAGCAGTTTAACAGGGCTTTATACTGAAAAACTGTTTTTT	many	TRBV28	TRBJ1-4	.
CASSLLGPAYEQYF	TGTGCCAGCAGCCTCCTCGGACCGGCCTACGAGCAGTACTTC	few	TRBV12-3/TRBV12-4	TRBJ2-7	.
CASSIMKGSETQYF	TGTGCCAGTAGTATCATGAAGGGGAGCGAGACCCAGTACTTC	.	TRBV19	TRBJ2-5	.
CASSLWIGGGLNYGYTF	TGTGCCAGCAGTTTATGGATTGGAGGGGGCCTTAACTATGGCTACACCTTC	.	TRBV28	TRBJ1-2	TRBD1
CASSFRDRVNTGELFF	TGTGCCAGCAGCTTCCGGGACAGGGTCAACACCGGGGAGCTGTTTTTT	many	TRBV7-2	TRBJ2-2	TRBD1
CAKSKGLQSEAFF	TGTGCCAAATCCAAGGGGCTACAGAGTGAAGCTTTCTTT	few	TRBV12-3/TRBV12-4	TRBJ1-1	.
CSVELRQGEYEQYF	TGCAGCGTTGAACTTCGGCAGGGAGAATACGAGCAGTACTTC	many	TRBV29-1	TRBJ2-7	.
CASNQPDTTFYEQYF	TGTGCCAGCAATCAGCCGGACACTACTTTTTACGAGCAGTACTTC	.	TRBV2	TRBJ2-7	.
CASSLQIRGSPEQYF	TGTGCCAGCAGCTTACAGATCCGTGGATCCCCCGAGCAGTACTTC	.	TRBV11-2	TRBJ2-7	.
CSASPLEGGNQPQHF	TGCAGTGCTTCTCCGTTAGAGGGTGGGAATCAGCCCCAGCATTTT	.	TRBV20-1	TRBJ1-5	.
CSARTDSLYNSPLHF	TGCAGTGCTAGGACTGACTCGCTCTATAATTCACCCCTCCACTTT	few	TRBV20-1	TRBJ1-6	.
CASSGQGTNTEAFF	TGTGCCAGCAGCGGACAGGGAACGAACACTGAAGCTTTCTTT	many	TRBV12-3/TRBV12-4	TRBJ1-1	TRBD1
CASSSPPFYEQYF	TGCGCCAGCAGCTCCCCTCCGTTCTACGAGCAGTACTTC	many	TRBV5-1	TRBJ2-7	.
CASSSRGADYGYTF	TGTGCCAGCAGTTCTAGGGGAGCCGACTATGGCTACACCTTC	many	TRBV7-2	TRBJ1-2	.
CSARAPGRVLYQPQHF	TGCAGTGCTAGAGCTCCTGGGAGGGTCTTATATCAGCCCCAGCATTTT	few	TRBV20-1	TRBJ1-5	.
CSATADSYEQYF	TGCAGTGCTACGGCTGATTCCTACGAGCAGTACTTC	.	TRBV20-1	TRBJ2-7	.
CASSGRRVTGELFF	TGTGCCAGCAGCGGACGGAGGGTCACCGGGGAGCTGTTTTTT	many	TRBV5-6	TRBJ2-2	.
CASSNQGTGELFF	TGTGCCAGTAGTAACCAGGGGACCGGGGAGCTGTTTTTT	few	TRBV19	TRBJ2-2	.
CAWSPFPGSSTDTQYF	TGTGCCTGGTCCCCTTTTCCAGGGAGTAGTACGGATACGCAGTATTTT	.	TRBV30	TRBJ2-3	.
CASSLLAGSYEQYF	TGTGCCAGCAGCTTGCTAGCGGGCTCCTACGAGCAGTACTTC	many	TRBV7-8	TRBJ2-7	TRBD2
CASSNRDKDYEQYF	TGTGCCAGCAGCAACCGGGACAAGGACTACGAGCAGTACTTC	many	TRBV11-2	TRBJ2-7	.
CASSPAGLYEQYF	TGTGCCAGCAGCCCAGCGGGGCTCTACGAGCAGTACTTC	many	TRBV3-1	TRBJ2-7	TRBD2
CASSLPKTGAGQEKLFF	TGTGCCAGCAGCTTACCAAAAACAGGGGCCGGACAGGAAAAACTGTTTTTT	many	TRBV7-8	TRBJ1-4	TRBD1
CASSFDSKSYEQYF	TGCGCCAGCAGCTTTGACAGTAAATCCTACGAGCAGTACTTC	many	TRBV5-1	TRBJ2-7	.
CASRLGGWPDNEQFF	TGTGCCAGCAGGTTAGGGGGCTGGCCTGACAATGAGCAGTTCTTC	few	TRBV6-1	TRBJ2-1	TRBD1
CASSVGGAGEKLFF	TGTGCCAGCAGCGTAGGGGGGGCGGGGGAAAAACTGTTTTTT	.	TRBV12-3/TRBV12-4	TRBJ1-4	.
CASRFGQNNSPLHF	TGTGCCAGCAGATTCGGACAGAATAATTCACCCCTCCACTTT	.	TRBV11-2	TRBJ1-6	.
CASSLEGGAGQPQHF	TGCGCCAGCAGCTTGGAAGGGGGGGCCGGTCAGCCCCAGCATTTT	few	TRBV5-1	TRBJ1-5	.
CASSAGHLEAFF	TGCGCCAGCAGCGCAGGACACTTAGAAGCTTTCTTT	once	TRBV5-1	TRBJ1-1	.
CASLVLAGVADTQYF	TGTGCCAGCTTAGTCCTAGCGGGGGTAGCAGATACGCAGTATTTT	many	TRBV2	TRBJ2-3	TRBD2
CASSLAELTGELFF	TGTGCCAGCAGCTTAGCTGAGCTCACCGGGGAGCTGTTTTTT	many	TRBV7-9	TRBJ2-2	.
CASSGFWGPATNEKLFF	TGTGCCAGCAGTGGCTTTTGGGGGCCTGCAACTAATGAAAAACTGTTTTTT	many	TRBV6-1	TRBJ1-4	.
CASSYLGQGASNEQFF	TGTGCCAGCAGCTACCTGGGACAGGGCGCCTCCAATGAGCAGTTCTTC	many	TRBV7-2	TRBJ2-1	TRBD1
CAWSRGAPSTDTQYF	TGTGCCTGGAGCCGCGGGGCCCCGAGCACAGATACGCAGTATTTT	few	TRBV30	TRBJ2-3	.
CSARPNQETQYF	TGCAGTGCTAGGCCCAACCAAGAGACCCAGTACTTC	.	TRBV20-1	TRBJ2-5	.
CASRKEWSEAFF	TGTGCCAGCAGAAAAGAGTGGAGTGAAGCTTTCTTT	many	TRBV6-1	TRBJ1-1	.
CAISSGTGNQPQHF	TGTGCCATCAGCTCCGGGACAGGCAATCAGCCCCAGCATTTT	few	TRBV10-3	TRBJ1-5	TRBD1
CASSQGTGVLETQYF	TGTGCCAGCAGCCAAGGGACAGGGGTTTTAGAGACCCAGTACTTC	many	TRBV7-8	TRBJ2-5	TRBD1
CASSLEGGVHEQFF	TGTGCCAGCAGTTTAGAGGGGGGGGTCCATGAGCAGTTCTTC	few	TRBV6-1	TRBJ2-1	.
CASSTTGLNTEAFF	TGCGCCAGCAGCACGACAGGGTTGAACACTGAAGCTTTCTTT	many	TRBV5-1	TRBJ1-1	TRBD1
CASSLVPGTDTQYF	TGCGCCAGCAGCTTGGTTCCCGGCACAGATACGCAGTATTTT	many	TRBV5-1	TRBJ2-3	.
CASGLVRRGTGPPSPLSNYGYTF	TGTGCTAGTGGTTTGGTACGAAGAGGGACAGGGCCACCTAGCCCTCTATCTAACTATGGCTACACCTTC	.	TRBV12-5	TRBJ1-2	TRBD1
CASNWDTSYNSPLHF	TGTGCCAGCAATTGGGACACCTCCTATAATTCACCCCTCCACTTT	many	TRBV2	TRBJ1-6	.
CASSGLVLFF	TGTGCCAGCAGCGGTCTTGTGCTGTTTTTT	.	TRBV28	TRBJ2-2	.
CASSLLPGQGGTDTQYF	TGTGCCAGCAGCCTCCTTCCGGGACAGGGGGGGACAGATACGCAGTATTTT	many	TRBV11-2	TRBJ2-3	TRBD1
CASSYSGQWRGETQYF	TGTGCCAGCAGTTACTCCGGCCAGTGGAGGGGAGAGACCCAGTACTTC	many	TRBV6-6	TRBJ2-5	.
CAIRTENYEQYF	TGTGCCATCAGAACAGAAAACTACGAGCAGTACTTC	many	TRBV10-3	TRBJ2-7	.